This TCR beta chain was recovered during a study of naive and memory T cell subsets. This clonotype was recorded a few times. Germline CDR1 is MDHEN and CDR2 is SYDVKM. This CDR3 contains 20 residues. Losses at the gene ends were 6 bases for V and 0 bases for J; bases not matched to a gene: 21. An equimolar mix of two oligonucleotides served as the beta constant-region primer for TRBC1 and TRBC2. Four rounds of PCR amplified the ligated cDNA using nested alpha and beta constant-region primers plus SP2. TCRdb re-called the UMI-ligation and nested PCR reads through MiXCR, storing one row per CDR3 protein. The data contain about 120,000 distinct CDR3 sequences, 36% of them singletons.

The chain employs TRBV28 and TRBJ2-3, with 7 bases fitting TRBD1. The sequence came from a human donor in good health. The sample was central memory CD4+ T cells from blood. The DNA for the CDR3 is TGTGCCAGCAGGGGTCCGGGACAGAAATTTCAGGTCACCAGCACAGATACGCAGTATTTT. It translates to CASRGPGQKFQVTSTDTQYF.